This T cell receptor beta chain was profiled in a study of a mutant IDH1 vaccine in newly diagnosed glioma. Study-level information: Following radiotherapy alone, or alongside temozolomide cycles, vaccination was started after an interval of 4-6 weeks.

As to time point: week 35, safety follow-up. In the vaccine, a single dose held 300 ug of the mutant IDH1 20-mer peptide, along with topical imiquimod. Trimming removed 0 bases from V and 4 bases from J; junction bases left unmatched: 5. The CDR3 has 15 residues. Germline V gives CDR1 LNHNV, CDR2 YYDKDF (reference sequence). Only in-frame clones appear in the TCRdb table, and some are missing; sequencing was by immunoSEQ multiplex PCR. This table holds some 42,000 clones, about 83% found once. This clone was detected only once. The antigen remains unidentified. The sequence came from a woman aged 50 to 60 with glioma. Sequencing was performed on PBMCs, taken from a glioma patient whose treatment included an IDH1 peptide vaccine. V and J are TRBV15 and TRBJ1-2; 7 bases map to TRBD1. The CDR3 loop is CATSREAGGSYGYTF. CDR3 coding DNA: TGTGCCACCAGCAGAGAGGCAGGGGGTAGCTATGGCTACACCTTC.